A selection of T cell receptor beta chains follows, all from one sample in a study of technical replicates of blood from a few donors. Generated by immunoSEQ multiplex PCR, the TCRdb table keeps only in-frame clones and is missing some. This table holds some 10,000 clones, roughly 94% found once. Material: PBMCs. These receptor sequences come from a human donor in good health. Each CDR3 is given with its conserved first and last residue. Each record gives: clone size, J gene, CDR3 length, V gene, D gene, CDR3 DNA, CDR3 protein. A D gene is named only where the DNA matches it firmly. Where a row states a size, it is once, few, many or the class of an expanded clone; other rows omit it.

- TRBJ2-1 14 TRBV5-1 TRBD2 TGCGCCAGCAGCTTGTTTACTAGCGGGGATGAGCAGTTCTTC CASSLFTSGDEQFF
- TRBJ2-1 15 TRBV6-1 - TGTGCCAGCAGTGAAATGGTCGGGGGACGCAATGAGCAGTTCTTC CASSEMVGGRNEQFF
- TRBJ2-3 16 TRBV25-1 TRBD2 TGTGCCAGCAGCCATACTAGCGGGAGGGGCCCAGATACGCAGTATTTT CASSHTSGRGPDTQYF
- TRBJ2-7 11 TRBV28 TRBD1 TGTGCCAGCAGTTGGACAGGCGAGCAGTACTTC CASSWTGEQYF
- TRBJ1-3 18 TRBV9 TRBD1 TGTGCCAGCAGCCCCGGGACAGTCCAACGCACCTCTGGAAACACCATATATTTT CASSPGTVQRTSGNTIYF
- TRBJ2-1 12 TRBV10-2 - TGCGCCAGCAGCCAACTAGTGAATGAGCAGTTCTTC CASSQLVNEQFF
- TRBJ2-5 14 TRBV5-1 - TGCGCCAGCAGCTTGGCGACAGGTAAAGAGACCCAGTACTTC CASSLATGKETQYF
- TRBJ2-7 15 TRBV28 TRBD2 TGTGCCAGCAGCGTTACTAGCGAGGGCTCCTACGAGCAGTACTTC CASSVTSEGSYEQYF
- TRBJ1-3 14 TRBV5-6 - TGTGCCAGCAGCTTCGGGTACTCTGGAAACACCATATATTTT CASSFGYSGNTIYF
- TRBJ1-1 11 TRBV28 - TGTGCCAGCCCGGGCGGGTCTGAAGCTTTCTTT CASPGGSEAFF
- TRBJ1-2 14 TRBV19 TRBD1 TGTGCCAGTAGGGGAACAGGGGGCGCCTATGGCTACACCTTC CASRGTGGAYGYTF
- TRBJ2-5 15 TRBV12-5 TRBD1 TGTGCTAGTGGTTTAGGGACAGGGGGTCAGGAGACCCAGTACTTC CASGLGTGGQETQYF
- TRBJ2-1 15 TRBV6-6 TRBD1 TGTGCCAGCAGTTACGGGGACAGTTCATACAATGAGCAGTTCTTC CASSYGDSSYNEQFF
- TRBJ1-1 14 TRBV6-5 TRBD1 TGTGCCAGCAGTCGGGACAGTCTCGGCGCTGAAGCTTTCTTT CASSRDSLGAEAFF
- TRBJ2-7 13 TRBV30 - TGTGCCTGGAGTGTCGGGACTCTCTACGAGCAGTACTTC CAWSVGTLYEQYF
- TRBJ2-7 12 TRBV7-8 - TGTGCCAGCAGCTTGTCTAGCAACGAGCAGTACTTC CASSLSSNEQYF
- TRBJ2-7 13 TRBV2 - TGTGCCAGCAGCCGGGACACCCAATACGAGCAGTACTTC CASSRDTQYEQYF
- TRBJ1-1 14 TRBV2 TRBD1 TGTGCCAGCAGCGGACAGGGTAGTGGCACTGAAGCTTTCTTT CASSGQGSGTEAFF
once TRBJ2-3 14 TRBV6-1 TRBD1 TGTGCCAGCAGAAGACAGGGTTTAACAGATACGCAGTATTTT CASRRQGLTDTQYF
- TRBJ2-3 16 TRBV5-6 - TGTGCCAGCAGCTTGGCTGGCAGGGGTTTCACAGATACGCAGTATTTT CASSLAGRGFTDTQYF
- TRBJ2-7 15 TRBV5-1 TRBD2 TGCGCCAGCAGCTTCGATAGCGGGAGCTCCTACGAGCAGTACTTC CASSFDSGSSYEQYF
- TRBJ2-1 15 TRBV6-5 TRBD2 TGTGCCAGCAGTCCAGGACTAGCGGTGGGGAATGAGCAGTTCTTC CASSPGLAVGNEQFF
- TRBJ2-5 14 TRBV5-4 - TGTGCCAGCAGCCCAGCCGGGGGACTGGAGACCCAGTACTTC CASSPAGGLETQYF
- TRBJ2-1 14 TRBV5-1 - TGCGCCAGCAGCATAGACGGGACAAGAGGTGAGCAGTTCTTC CASSIDGTRGEQFF
- TRBJ2-4 15 TRBV19 TRBD1 TGTGCCAGTAAAAGGGGCAGGGGGGCCAAAAACATTCAGTACTTC CASKRGRGAKNIQYF
- TRBJ2-2 13 TRBV6-4 - TGTGCCAGCAGTAGCGGGAACACCGGGGAGCTGTTTTTT CASSSGNTGELFF
- TRBJ2-5 13 TRBV29-1 - TGCAGCGTTGAAGGACAGCAACAAGAGACCCAGTACTTC CSVEGQQQETQYF